The 15 T cell receptor beta chains listed next were all sequenced from one sample in a study of identical twins. Each CDR3 protein gets one entry after TCRdb re-called the 5' RACE reads with MiXCR. Counted here are 690,000 or so distinct CDR3 sequences, over 5% occurring once; the ten biggest clones make up roughly 1.6%. The material sequenced was naive T cells sorted from blood. These receptors originate from a man aged 18 to 29 in good health.

This clonotype was recorded many times. The chain couples TRBV6-1 to TRBJ2-1, with 9 positions matching TRBD1. The CDR3 has 13 amino acids. From germline, CDR1 is MNHNS and CDR2 SASEGT. V was clipped by 9 bases and J by 7 bases; unmatched bases: 7. The CDR3 DNA reads TGTGCCAGTCGGGGACAGGGAAGAAATGAGCAGTTCTTC. Its protein product is CASRGQGRNEQFF.

In its sample, this clonotype was seen a few times. The chain joins TRBV9 to TRBJ2-4; no reliable D call. CDR1 and CDR2 from the germline V gene are SGDLS and YYNGEE. Trimming stripped 3 bases from V and 4 bases from J, with 11 bases between. The CDR3 is 14 residues long. CDR3 coding DNA: TGTGCCAGCAGCGAAGACACCTGGAAAAACATTCAGTACTTC. This translates into CASSEDTWKNIQYF.

The chain couples TRBV6-2 or TRBV6-3 to TRBJ2-5, with D tentatively TRBD2 (6 bases). This CDR3 spans 16 amino acids. The V end was cut by 2 bases, the J end by 2 bases, with 15 bases between. From germline, CDR1 is MNHEY and CDR2 SVGEGT. CDR3 loop: CASSYQGLAGQETQYF. In DNA, the CDR3 is TGTGCCAGCAGTTACCAAGGTCTGGCGGGACAAGAGACCCAGTACTTC.

This chain links TRBV3-1 with TRBJ2-7; 14 bases agree with TRBD2. V lost 4 bases and J lost 7; bases outside the gene matches: 9. Looked up from germline, CDR1 is LGHDT and CDR2 is YNNKEL (reference sequence). This CDR3 has 16 residues. The chain's CDR3 is CASSRKGLAGVREQYF. The CDR3 nucleotides read TGTGCCAGCAGCCGGAAGGGACTAGCGGGAGTGAGGGAGCAGTACTTC.

This clonotype was counted at least ten times. CDR3 amino acids: CASSLLAGDLIYNEQFF. The CDR3 DNA reads TGTGCCAGCAGCCTACTAGCGGGAGACCTCATTTACAATGAGCAGTTCTTC. V is TRBV14 and J is TRBJ2-1, with 11 bases matching TRBD2. The CDR3 covers 17 residues. V shed 4 bases and J 4 bases; nucleotides not matched to a gene: 9. Germline-derived CDR1 and CDR2 are SGHDN and FVKESK. Combining the CDR3 with reference TRBV14 and TRBJ2-1 gives the whole variable domain EAGVTQFPSHSVIEKGQTVTLRCDPISGHDNLYWYRRVMGKEIKFLLHFVKESKQDESGMPNNRFLAERTGGTYSTLKVQPAELEDSGVYFCASSLLAGDLIYNEQFFGPGTRLTVL.

This clonotype appeared a few times. The chain recombines TRBV12-3 or TRBV12-4 with TRBJ2-7, with TRBD1 matching over 8 bases. V lost 7 bases and J lost 3; bases outside the gene matches: 5. The CDR3 spans 13 residues. The CDR3 loop is CASTRTGGYEQYV. CDR3 DNA: TGTGCCAGCACTCGAACAGGGGGCTACGAGCAGTACGTC.

This clonotype was counted only a few times. The rearrangement uses TRBV20-1 and TRBJ2-5; TRBD1 aligns across 7 bases. Per the germline V gene, CDR1 is DFQATT and CDR2 is SNEGSKA (reference sequence). Trimming at V came to 2 bases and at J to 7 bases, leaving 16 bases not matched to a gene. The CDR3 is 16 amino acids. The CDR3 DNA sequence: TGCAGTGCTAGAACGCACCGGGACAGATTGAGAAGGACCCAGTACTTC. It specifies CSARTHRDRLRRTQYF.

This sequence joins TRBV12-3 or TRBV12-4 and TRBJ2-1; tentatively, D is TRBD2 (6 bases). This CDR3 comprises 15 residues. Trimming shortened V by 5 bases and J by 0 bases, and 11 bases separated the two germline ends. This chain's CDR3 is CASSSGLSSYNEQFF. The CDR3 DNA follows: TGTGCCAGCAGTAGCGGGTTGAGCTCCTACAATGAGCAGTTCTTC.

As regards this clonotype: This sequence may be a read error, since a much larger clone differs from it by one base. Since the CDR3 does not end with the conserved phenylalanine or tryptophan, this likely comes from a read error. The chain uses TRBV3-1 and TRBJ1-1, with TRBD1 as a possible D gene (6 bases). CDR1 LGHDT and CDR2 YNNKEL come from the germline V gene (reference sequence). With 2 bases removed from V and 1 base from J, the gap between germline ends came to 8 bases. The CDR3 covers 14 residues. In nucleotides, the CDR3 is TGTGCCAGCAGCCAACGAGGGGGGAACACTGAAGCTTTCTGT. This encodes CASSQRGGNTEAFC.

This clonotype was seen ten or more times. This rearrangement joins TRBV5-1 to TRBJ1-1; 10 bases fit TRBD1. Trimming removed 7 bases from V and 5 bases from J; junction bases left unmatched: 8. Germline V gene sequence: CDR1 SGHRS, CDR2 YFSETQ. The length of the CDR3 is 14 residues. The chain's CDR3 is CASRLGQGLTEAFF. In nucleotides, the CDR3 is TGCGCCAGCCGTTTGGGACAGGGGCTTACTGAAGCTTTCTTT.

V usage is TRBV3-1 and J usage is TRBJ1-1, with D possibly matching TRBD1 (5 bases). V was pared by 10 bases and J by 3 bases, with 15 bases between. Germline CDR1 is LGHDT and CDR2 is YNNKEL (reference sequence). The CDR3 is 13 amino acids. CDR3 nucleotides: TGTGCCACCGCGAGAGGGGTTGACACTGAAGCTTTCTTT. Amino acid sequence: CATARGVDTEAFF. The variable domain in full, with the rest retrieved from reference TRBV3-1 and TRBJ1-1, is DTAVSQTPKYLVTQMGNDKSIKCEQNLGHDTMYWYKQDSKKFLKIMFSYNNKELIINETVPNRFSPKSPDKAHLNLHINSLELGDSAVYFCATARGVDTEAFFGQGTRLTVV.

This clonotype turned up a few times. J is TRBJ2-1 and V is TRBV20-1; 9 nucleotides align to TRBD1. The CDR3 length is 15 residues. Germline CDR1 reads DFQATT; CDR2 reads SNEGSKA (reference sequence). The V gene end was trimmed by 3 bases and the J gene end by 6 bases; junction bases not matched to a gene: 9. CDR3: CSASVWDRVSNEQFF. DNA for the CDR3: TGCAGTGCTAGTGTTTGGGACAGGGTTAGCAATGAGCAGTTCTTC.

The genes are TRBV10-3 and TRBJ1-2; a weak D match, TRBD1 (6 bases). V was clipped by 2 bases and J by 6 bases, with 16 bases between them. The CDR3 has 15 residues. The V gene's germline CDR1 is ENHRY and CDR2 SYGVKD. DNA of the CDR3: TGTGCCATCAGTGAGGTGCGTCAGGGGAGCGATGGCTACACCTTC. Translation gives CAISEVRQGSDGYTF.

This clonotype was recorded many times. The chain combines TRBV12-3 or TRBV12-4 with TRBJ2-2, with D possibly TRBD2 on 7 matching bases. V lost 7 bases, J lost 5 bases, and 17 bases lay in between. The CDR3 has 15 residues. The CDR3 DNA follows: TGTGCCAGCACTTCCTTAGGGGGGGAAACCGGGGAGCTGTTTTTT. As protein: CASTSLGGETGELFF.

The CDR3, as DNA: TGTGCCAGCAGCGCCGGGTGGGCAGGGATCTACGAGCAGTACGTC. Translation: CASSAGWAGIYEQYV. The chain carries TRBV7-6 and TRBJ2-7; D might be TRBD1 (5 bases). The CDR3 extends over 15 amino acids. With 5 bases removed from V and 3 bases from J, the gap between germline ends came to 17 bases. Germline CDR1 reads SGHVS; CDR2 reads FNYEAQ.